This T cell receptor (beta chain) was captured in a study of Graves' ophthalmopathy and Graves' hyperthyroidism. Across the whole study: Peripheral blood sampling occurred at initial diagnosis, before any treatment.

Germline values: CDR1 MDHEN, CDR2 SYDVKM. Trimming cost V 5 bases and J 6 bases; bases outside gene matches: 10. The length of the CDR3 is 15 residues. This clonotype was counted many times. Amplified material comprised TCR beta CDR3 regions derived from RNA transcripts. First-round RT-PCR employed HTBI primers, with a second-round multiplex PCR after it. MiXCR was run by TCRdb on the multiplex PCR reads, yielding one entry per CDR3 protein. The data show about 620,000 distinct CDR3 sequences, about 24% seen once. People with hyperthyroidism were aged 18 to 65 and newly diagnosed, under 2 months' duration.

Source material: peripheral blood. The sequence derives from a woman between 18 and 29 years old with stable Graves' hyperthyroidism. Some clones in this sample may be carry-over from other donors' samples. The chain combines TRBV28 with TRBJ1-1, with 9 bases aligning to TRBD1. The CDR3 protein is CASSETGTGKPEAFF. DNA of the CDR3: TGTGCCAGCAGTGAAACCGGGACAGGGAAACCTGAAGCTTTCTTT.